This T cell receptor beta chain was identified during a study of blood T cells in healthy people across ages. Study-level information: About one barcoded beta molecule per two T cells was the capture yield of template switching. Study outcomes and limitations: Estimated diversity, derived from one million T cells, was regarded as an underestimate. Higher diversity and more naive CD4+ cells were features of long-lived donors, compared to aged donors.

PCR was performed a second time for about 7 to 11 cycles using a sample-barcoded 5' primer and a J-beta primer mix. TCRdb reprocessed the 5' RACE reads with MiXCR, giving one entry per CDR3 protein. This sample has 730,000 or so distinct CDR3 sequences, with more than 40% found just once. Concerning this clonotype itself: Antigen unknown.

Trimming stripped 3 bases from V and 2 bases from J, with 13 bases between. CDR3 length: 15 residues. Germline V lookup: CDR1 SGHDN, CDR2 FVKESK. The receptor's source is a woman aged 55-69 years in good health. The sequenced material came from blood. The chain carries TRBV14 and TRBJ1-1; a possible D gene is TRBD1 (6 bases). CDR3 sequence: CASSQLQGYNTEAFF. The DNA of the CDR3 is TGTGCCAGCAGCCAGTTACAGGGATATAACACTGAAGCTTTCTTT.